The text below deals with one TCR beta chain. What it binds is not known. The treatment denotes: 10-day PBMC culture with coronavirus spike peptide pools or control peptides (ViraFEST assay). The CDR3 is 16 amino acids. CDR1 and CDR2 (germline): SEHNR, FQNEAQ (reference sequence). Between the trimmed V and J ends, which lost 5 bases and 6 bases, there was a span of 20 bases. This entry is derived from a study of vaccination and CD4 T cells after COVID-19. Study-level background: Overlapping peptides covering the spike proteins of SARS-CoV-2, HCoV-NL63, HCoV-OC43 and HCoV-229E were added to stimulate cells.

Sequenced with the Oncomine TCR Beta short-read assay was DNA taken from cultured CD4+ T cells. One entry per CDR3 protein results from TCRdb running MiXCR on the PCR reads. The sample shows under 11,000 distinct CDR3 sequences, 69% of them seen only once. The receptor was isolated from a human donor who had recovered from COVID-19. The specimen was CD4+ T cells from blood, cultured in vitro. V and J are TRBV7-9 and TRBJ1-5; perhaps TRBD1 as D (6 bases). CDR3 sequence reads: CASSLRTSRGGQPQHF. The CDR3 DNA is TGTGCCAGCAGCCTACGGACATCTAGGGGGGGTCAGCCCCAGCATTTT.